Following are 10 T cell receptor beta chains from one sample sequenced in a study of regulatory T cells in long-lasting Graves disease. TCR beta libraries were built with iRepertoire HTBI primers and Arm-PCR of CDR3 regions. In TCRdb, the multiplex PCR reads were re-called with MiXCR into one record per CDR3 protein. Here the sample spans over 650,000 distinct CDR3 sequences, 25% to 35% being singletons. Time point indicated: persistent/refractory GD, antithyroid drugs over 5 years with positive TRAb. The TCR library was made from RNA that had been extracted from PBMCs in TRIzol. The material was peripheral blood mononuclear cells (PBMCs), obtained when the disease was refractory, from a patient treated with antithyroid drugs. The source of these receptors is a female donor with Graves disease.

This clonotype has just a few counts. The rearrangement joins TRBV12-3 or TRBV12-4 to TRBJ1-5, with D possibly being TRBD1 (6 bases). This CDR3 spans 13 amino acids. The V end lost 6 bases, the J end lost 5 bases, and 11 bases lay between the germline ends. The CDR3 DNA follows: TGTGCCAGCAGAGGGGGGGTGGATCAGCCCCAGCATTTT. It translates to CASRGGVDQPQHF.

This clonotype has a handful of counts. The chain carries TRBV30 and TRBJ1-1; D is undetermined. The ends were cut back, 0 bases at V and 4 bases at J, with 12 bases in the middle. This CDR3 is built from 14 residues. Germline V gives CDR1 GTSNPN, CDR2 SVGIG (reference sequence). The CDR3 region has the DNA TGTGCCTGGAGTGTAGGGTGGCGCGGCACTGAAGCTTTCTTT. Its translation: CAWSVGWRGTEAFF.

This clonotype was detected ten times or more. The chain combines TRBV7-3 with TRBJ2-5, with D possibly TRBD1 on 5 matching bases. Germline V gene sequence: CDR1 SGHTA, CDR2 FQGTGA. CDR3 size: 11 residues. Trimming shortened V by 5 bases and J by 5 bases, and 6 bases separated the two germline ends. The chain's CDR3 is CASSAGETQYF. The CDR3, as DNA: TGTGCCAGCAGCGCAGGGGAGACCCAGTACTTC.

The gene calls are TRBV5-1 and TRBJ1-1; D is undetermined. Between the trimmed V and J ends, which lost 0 bases and 5 bases, there was a span of 8 bases. This CDR3 is 13 amino acids long. Germline CDR1 and CDR2: SGHRS and YFSETQ. CDR3 loop: CASSLAQATEAFF. The CDR3 coding sequence is TGCGCCAGCAGCTTGGCTCAGGCGACTGAAGCTTTCTTT.

This clonotype has just a few counts. The chain has TRBV15 and TRBJ1-2; no reliable D call. CDR1 LNHNV and CDR2 YYDKDF come from the germline V gene (reference sequence). The CDR3 sequence is 15 residues long. With 0 bases removed from V and 0 bases from J, the gap between germline ends came to 8 bases. CDR3 loop: CATSRDRDPNYGYTF. The DNA for the CDR3 is TGTGCCACCAGCAGAGATCGTGACCCTAACTATGGCTACACCTTC.

There are a few counts of this clonotype. The chain joins TRBV2 to TRBJ2-2; 7 nucleotides line up with TRBD2. CDR3 length equals 17 residues. Trimming at V came to 6 bases and at J to 2 bases, leaving 12 bases not matched to a gene. Per germline, CDR1 SNHLY and CDR2 FYNNEI. CDR3 loop: CASSRLSSGNNTGELFF. The CDR3 coding sequence is TGTGCCAGCAGCCGACTCTCTAGCGGCAATAACACCGGGGAGCTGTTTTTT.

This clonotype was seen a few times. The chain is built from TRBV6-1 and TRBJ1-1, with D possibly TRBD1 on 5 matching bases. The germline V and J ends were trimmed by 6 bases and 1 base, with 12 bases remaining between them. The germline gives CDR1 MNHNS, CDR2 SASEGT. The CDR3 runs to 14 residues. The CDR3 region is CASSRGLSNTEAFF. The DNA of the CDR3 is TGTGCCAGCAGCCGGGGGTTATCGAACACTGAAGCTTTCTTT.

This clonotype was picked up a small number of times. V gene TRBV5-1 combines with J gene TRBJ1-2, with 7 positions matching TRBD1. CDR3 size: 13 residues. V trimming: 6 bases; J trimming: 5 bases; junction bases outside the gene matches: 7. The germline V gene encodes CDR1 SGHRS and CDR2 YFSETQ. In nucleotides, the CDR3 is TGCGCCAGCACCCGGGACAGATATTATGGCTACACCTTC. Protein: CASTRDRYYGYTF.

The CDR3 reads CSDQRAANYGYTF. CDR3 nucleotides: TGCAGCGACCAACGGGCAGCCAACTATGGCTACACCTTC. The chain carries TRBV29-1 and TRBJ1-2, with D unresolved. V gave up 7 bases and J gave up 2 bases, with 14 bases separating them. This CDR3 has 13 residues. From germline, CDR1 is SQVTM and CDR2 ANQGSEA.

The chain links TRBV5-6 to TRBJ2-7; TRBD1 matches at 7 bases. In germline, CDR1 is SGHDT, CDR2 YYEEEE. V gave up 0 bases and J gave up 3 bases; unmatched junction bases: 3. The length of the CDR3 is 14 residues. CDR3 in DNA: TGTGCCAGCAGCTTGGCCGACAGGGACTACGAGCAGTACTTC. It yields the protein CASSLADRDYEQYF.